This is a list of T cell receptor beta chains from one sample in a study of blood T cell repertoires in COVID-19. The table came from immunoSEQ multiplex PCR; TCRdb's copy has only in-frame clones and leaves some out. The table has some 290,000 clones, approximately 90% seen once; the top ten hold 2% to 2.5%. Sequenced material: peripheral blood. The receptor set was obtained from a woman aged 45-60 years who had recovered from COVID-19. The CDR3 runs from the conserved cysteine through the conserved F or W. The D gene is left open where the match is weak. Size values are once, few and many counts, or a class for expanded clones, and some rows have none.

D gene	V gene	clone size	J gene	CDR3 length	CDR3 DNA	CDR3 protein
NA	TRBV5-4	NA	TRBJ1-1	15	TGTGCCAGCAGCTTGTACCCCCCGGTGAACACTGAAGCTTTCTTT	CASSLYPPVNTEAFF
NA	TRBV7-9	NA	TRBJ1-1	15	TGTGCCAGCAGCTTAGAACAGGGAAGGGGCACTGAAGCTTTCTTT	CASSLEQGRGTEAFF
NA	TRBV7-2	once	TRBJ2-7	16	TGTGCCAGCAGCTCCCGCCGCGCCCCTCCAGGCCACGAGCAGTACTTC	CASSSRRAPPGHEQYF
NA	TRBV29-1	NA	TRBJ1-1	14	TGCAGCGTCTTCCAATGGACTTCGAACACTGAAGCTTTCTTT	CSVFQWTSNTEAFF
NA	TRBV7-9	once	TRBJ1-4	12	TGTGCCAGCAGCCTCGAGGGCGAAAAACTGTTTTTT	CASSLEGEKLFF
TRBD2	TRBV9	NA	TRBJ2-1	15	TGTGCCAGCAGCGTAGGGACTAGCGCTAACAATGAGCAGTTCTTC	CASSVGTSANNEQFF
NA	TRBV6-6	NA	TRBJ1-2	14	TGTGCCAGCAGTCCTCCCCGGGGGGCGGGTGGCTACACCTTC	CASSPPRGAGGYTF
NA	TRBV5-1	NA	TRBJ1-1	14	TGCGCCAGCAGCTTGGGAAGGAGCGGCACTGAAGCTTTCTTT	CASSLGRSGTEAFF
NA	TRBV7-3	NA	TRBJ2-3	13	TGTGCCAGCAGCTTGAGTAGCACAGATACGCAGTATTTT	CASSLSSTDTQYF
TRBD2	TRBV6-6	NA	TRBJ2-1	14	TGTGCCAGCAGCTGGACTAGCTCCTACAATGAGCAGTTCTTC	CASSWTSSYNEQFF
NA	TRBV5-1	NA	TRBJ1-4	15	TGCGCCAGCAGCGTGCAGGGGCTGGCTAATGAAAAACTGTTTTTT	CASSVQGLANEKLFF
NA	TRBV5-6	NA	TRBJ2-2	14	TGTGCCAGCAGCTTGGGGGCGTTTGGCGGGGAGCTGTTTTTT	CASSLGAFGGELFF
NA	TRBV27	NA	TRBJ2-1	18	TGTGCCAGCAGTTTATCGCTTTTTGCGGGAACGACGTACAATGAGCAGTTCTTC	CASSLSLFAGTTYNEQFF
TRBD2	TRBV5-1	NA	TRBJ2-3	16	TGCGCCAGCAGCTGGGGCGGTGGCGGGAGGATGGATACGCAGTATTTT	CASSWGGGGRMDTQYF
TRBD1	TRBV10-3	once	TRBJ1-1	15	TGTGCCATCAGTGAGTGGGGACAGGGAATCACTGAAGCTTTCTTT	CAISEWGQGITEAFF